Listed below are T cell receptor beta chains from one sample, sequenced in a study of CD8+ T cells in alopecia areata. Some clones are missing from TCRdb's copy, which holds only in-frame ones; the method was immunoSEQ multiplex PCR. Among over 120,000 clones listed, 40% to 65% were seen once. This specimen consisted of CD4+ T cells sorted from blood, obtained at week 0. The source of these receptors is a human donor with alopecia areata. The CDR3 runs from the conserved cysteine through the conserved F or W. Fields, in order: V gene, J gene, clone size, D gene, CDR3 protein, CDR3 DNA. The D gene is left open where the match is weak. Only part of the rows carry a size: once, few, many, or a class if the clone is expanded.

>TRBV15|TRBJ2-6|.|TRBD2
CATSGRPGLVGSGANVLTF
TGTGCCACCAGCGGGAGACCGGGACTAGTAGGCTCTGGGGCCAACGTCCTGACTTTC
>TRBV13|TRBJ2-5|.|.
CASTGQLREQYF
TGTGCCAGCACCGGCCAACTTCGGGAGCAGTACTTC
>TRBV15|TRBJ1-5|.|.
CATSRDYGTDNQPQHF
TGTGCCACCAGCAGAGATTACGGAACGGACAATCAGCCCCAGCATTTT
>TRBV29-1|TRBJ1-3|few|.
CSAGKASRGGNTIYF
TGCAGCGCAGGGAAAGCTTCGAGGGGAGGAAACACCATATATTTT
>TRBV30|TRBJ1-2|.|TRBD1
CAWSPDRGTYGYTF
TGTGCCTGGAGTCCGGACAGGGGGACCTATGGCTACACCTTC
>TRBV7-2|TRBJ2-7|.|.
CASSRLGEGAYEQYF
TGTGCCAGCAGCCGACTCGGTGAGGGGGCCTACGAGCAGTACTTC
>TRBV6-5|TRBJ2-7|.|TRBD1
CASTMGTERSYEQYF
TGTGCCAGCACAATGGGGACAGAAAGATCCTACGAGCAGTACTTC
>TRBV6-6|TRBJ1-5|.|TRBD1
CASRPTGGGQPQHF
TGTGCCAGCAGACCTACAGGGGGCGGTCAGCCCCAGCATTTT
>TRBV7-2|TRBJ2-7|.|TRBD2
CASSWGGGEQYF
TGTGCCAGCAGCTGGGGGGGTGGCGAGCAGTACTTC
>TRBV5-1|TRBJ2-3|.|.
CASSASIWDTQYF
TGCGCCAGCAGCGCCTCCATTTGGGATACGCAGTATTTT
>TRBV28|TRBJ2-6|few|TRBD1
CASSSGGAGANVLTF
TGTGCCAGCAGTTCAGGGGGCGCCGGGGCCAACGTCCTGACTTTC
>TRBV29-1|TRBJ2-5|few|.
CSVETGQETQYF
TGCAGCGTTGAGACAGGCCAAGAGACCCAGTACTTC
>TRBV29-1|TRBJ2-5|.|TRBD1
CSVAGQGRETQYF
TGCAGCGTTGCGGGACAGGGGAGGGAGACCCAGTACTTC
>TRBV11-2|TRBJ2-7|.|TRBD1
CASSFTGAGSYEQYF
TGTGCCAGCAGCTTTACAGGGGCCGGTTCCTACGAGCAGTACTTC
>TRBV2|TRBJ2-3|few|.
CASSETFGGGKDF
TGTGCCAGCAGTGAAACGTTCGGGGGTGGCAAGGATTTT
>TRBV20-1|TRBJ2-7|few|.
CSARTAYEQYF
TGCAGTGCTAGGACAGCTTACGAGCAGTACTTC
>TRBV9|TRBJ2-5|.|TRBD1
CASSAGQVQETQYF
TGTGCCAGCAGCGCGGGACAGGTACAAGAGACCCAGTACTTC
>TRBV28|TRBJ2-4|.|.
CASSLVLNIQYF
TGTGCCAGCAGTTTAGTTCTGAACATTCAGTACTTC
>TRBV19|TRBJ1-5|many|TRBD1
CASSPRTGVGMSNQPQHF
TGTGCCAGTAGTCCTCGGACAGGGGTGGGAATGAGCAATCAGCCCCAGCATTTT
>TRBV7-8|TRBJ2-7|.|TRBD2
CASSLEAGGPITTYEQYF
TGTGCCAGCAGCTTAGAGGCGGGAGGGCCTATAACCACCTACGAGCAGTACTTC
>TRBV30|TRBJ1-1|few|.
CASGRQNTEAFF
TGTGCCTCTGGACGGCAGAACACTGAAGCTTTCTTT
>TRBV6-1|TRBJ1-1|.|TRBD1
CATRKQGKTEAFF
TGTGCCACCAGAAAACAGGGGAAAACTGAAGCTTTCTTT
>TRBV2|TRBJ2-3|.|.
CASSNTDTQYF
TGTGCCAGCAGCAACACAGATACGCAGTATTTT
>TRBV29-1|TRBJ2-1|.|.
CSAPRGGAIVEQFF
TGCAGCGCCCCCCGGGGCGGGGCTATCGTCGAGCAGTTCTTC
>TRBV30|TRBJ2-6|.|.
CAWSVGGGANVLTF
TGTGCCTGGAGTGTCGGAGGTGGGGCCAACGTCCTGACTTTC
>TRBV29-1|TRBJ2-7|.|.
CSVYTATRSYEQYF
TGCAGCGTCTATACAGCTACTCGCTCCTACGAGCAGTACTTC